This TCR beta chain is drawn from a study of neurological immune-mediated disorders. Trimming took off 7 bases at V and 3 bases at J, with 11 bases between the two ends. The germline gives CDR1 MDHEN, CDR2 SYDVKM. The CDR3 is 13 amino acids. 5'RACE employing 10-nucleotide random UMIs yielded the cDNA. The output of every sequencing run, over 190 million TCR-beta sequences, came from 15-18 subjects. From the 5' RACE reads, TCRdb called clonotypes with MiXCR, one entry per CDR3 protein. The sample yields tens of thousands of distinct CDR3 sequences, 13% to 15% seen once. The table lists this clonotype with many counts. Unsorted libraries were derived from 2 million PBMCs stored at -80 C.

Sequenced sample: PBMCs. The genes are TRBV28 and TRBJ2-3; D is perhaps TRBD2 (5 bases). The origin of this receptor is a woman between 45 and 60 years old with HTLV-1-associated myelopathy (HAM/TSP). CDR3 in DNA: TGTGCCAGCATAAAGCTAGCAACAGATACGCAGTATTTT. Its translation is CASIKLATDTQYF.